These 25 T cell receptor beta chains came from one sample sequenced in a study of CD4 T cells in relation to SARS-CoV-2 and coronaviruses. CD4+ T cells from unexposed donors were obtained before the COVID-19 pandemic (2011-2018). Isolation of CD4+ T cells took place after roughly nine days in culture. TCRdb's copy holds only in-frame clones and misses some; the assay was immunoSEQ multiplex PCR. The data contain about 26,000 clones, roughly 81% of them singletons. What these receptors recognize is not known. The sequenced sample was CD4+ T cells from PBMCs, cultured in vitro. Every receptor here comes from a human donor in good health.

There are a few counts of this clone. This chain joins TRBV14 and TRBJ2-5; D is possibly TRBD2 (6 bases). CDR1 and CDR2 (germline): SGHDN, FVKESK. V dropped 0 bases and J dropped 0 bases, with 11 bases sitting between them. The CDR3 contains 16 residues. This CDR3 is CASSQEGRGYQETQYF. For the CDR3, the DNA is TGTGCCAGCAGCCAAGAAGGTCGGGGGTACCAAGAGACCCAGTACTTC.

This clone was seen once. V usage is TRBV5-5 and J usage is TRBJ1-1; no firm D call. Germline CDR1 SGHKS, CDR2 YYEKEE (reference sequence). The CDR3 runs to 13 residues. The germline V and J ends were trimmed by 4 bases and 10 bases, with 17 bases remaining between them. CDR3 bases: TGTGCCAGCAGCCCCGGGCAGGCTTTGGGAGCTTTCTTT. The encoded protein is CASSPGQALGAFF.

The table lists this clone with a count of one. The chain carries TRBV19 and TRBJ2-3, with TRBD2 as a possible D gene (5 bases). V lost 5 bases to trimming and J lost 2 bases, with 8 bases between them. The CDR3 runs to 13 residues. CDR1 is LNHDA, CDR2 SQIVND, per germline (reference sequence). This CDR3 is CASSPRDTDTQYF. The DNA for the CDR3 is TGTGCCAGTAGTCCCCGGGACACAGATACGCAGTATTTT.

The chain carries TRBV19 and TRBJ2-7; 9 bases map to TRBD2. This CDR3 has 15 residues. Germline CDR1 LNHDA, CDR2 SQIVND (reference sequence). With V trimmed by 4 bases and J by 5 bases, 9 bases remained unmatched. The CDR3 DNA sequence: TGTGCCAGTAGTACAGATAGCGGGAGTCTGAACGAGCAGTACTTC. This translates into CASSTDSGSLNEQYF.

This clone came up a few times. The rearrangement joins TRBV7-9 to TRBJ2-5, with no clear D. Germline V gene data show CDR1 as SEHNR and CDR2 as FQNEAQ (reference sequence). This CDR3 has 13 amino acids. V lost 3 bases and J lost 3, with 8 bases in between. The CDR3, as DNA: TGTGCCAGCAGCTTCTGGGGTGAAGAGACCCAGTACTTC. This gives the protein CASSFWGEETQYF.

The CDR3 DNA is TGTGCCAGCAGTTTGTACGCGACAGGGGGCTTTAGTAGCTTGGGTAACTATGGCTACACCTTC. Translating gives CASSLYATGGFSSLGNYGYTF. The rearrangement uses TRBV27 and TRBJ1-2, with 10 bases aligning to TRBD1. CDR1 and CDR2 (germline): MNHEY, SMNVEV (reference sequence). V lost 3 bases and J lost 1; bases outside the gene matches: 20. The CDR3 runs 21 residues.

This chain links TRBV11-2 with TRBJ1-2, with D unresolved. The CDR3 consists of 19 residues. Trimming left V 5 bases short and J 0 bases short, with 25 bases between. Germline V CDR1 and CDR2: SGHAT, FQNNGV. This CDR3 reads CASSRDGMAGSGPNYGYTF. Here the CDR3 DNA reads TGTGCCAGCAGCCGCGATGGCATGGCAGGATCCGGGCCTAACTATGGCTACACCTTC.

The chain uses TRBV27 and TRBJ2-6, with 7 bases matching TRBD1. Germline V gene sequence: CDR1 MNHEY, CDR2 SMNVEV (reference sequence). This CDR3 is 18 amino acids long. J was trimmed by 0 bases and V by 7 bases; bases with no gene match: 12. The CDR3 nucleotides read TGTGCCAGCAAAAAGGGGGCAGGGGTCCTCTCTGGGGCCAACGTCCTGACTTTC. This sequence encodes CASKKGAGVLSGANVLTF.

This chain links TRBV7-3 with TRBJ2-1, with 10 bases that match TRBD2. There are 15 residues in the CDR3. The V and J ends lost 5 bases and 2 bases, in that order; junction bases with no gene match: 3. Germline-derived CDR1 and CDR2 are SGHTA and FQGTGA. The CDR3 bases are TGTGCCAGCAGCCTCACTAGCGGGACCTACAATGAGCAGTTCTTC. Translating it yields CASSLTSGTYNEQFF.

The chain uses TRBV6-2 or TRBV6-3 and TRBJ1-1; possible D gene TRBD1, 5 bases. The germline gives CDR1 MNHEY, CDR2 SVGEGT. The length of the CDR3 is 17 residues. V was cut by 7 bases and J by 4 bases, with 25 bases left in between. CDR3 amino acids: CASTPKWNRVQGTEAFF. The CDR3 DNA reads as TGTGCCAGCACCCCAAAGTGGAATCGTGTTCAGGGCACTGAAGCTTTCTTT.

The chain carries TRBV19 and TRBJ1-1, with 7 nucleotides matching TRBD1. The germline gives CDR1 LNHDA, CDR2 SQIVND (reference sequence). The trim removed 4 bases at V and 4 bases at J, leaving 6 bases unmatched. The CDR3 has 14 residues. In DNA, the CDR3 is TGTGCCAGTAGTAACAGGGGAACGGGCACTGAAGCTTTCTTT. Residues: CASSNRGTGTEAFF. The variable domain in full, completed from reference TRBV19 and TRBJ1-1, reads DGGITQSPKYLFRKEGQNVTLSCEQNLNHDAMYWYRQDPGQGLRLIYYSQIVNDFQKGDIAEGYSVSREKKESFPLTVTSAQKNPTAFYLCASSNRGTGTEAFFGQGTRLTVV.

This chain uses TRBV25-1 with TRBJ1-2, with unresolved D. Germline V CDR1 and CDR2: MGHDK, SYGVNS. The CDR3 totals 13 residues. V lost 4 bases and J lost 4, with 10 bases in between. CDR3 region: CASSALGGYGYTF. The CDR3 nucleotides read TGTGCCAGCAGTGCCCTGGGTGGCTATGGCTACACCTTC.

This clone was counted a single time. Written as DNA, the CDR3 is TGTGCCAGCAGCTTGGCCCCCTACGAGCAGTACTTC. Encoded protein: CASSLAPYEQYF. The V call is TRBV11-2, the J call TRBJ2-7; no reliable D call. Germline loops: CDR1 SGHAT, CDR2 FQNNGV. CDR3 length: 12 residues. V lost 3 bases and J 2 bases, leaving 5 bases between the germline ends.

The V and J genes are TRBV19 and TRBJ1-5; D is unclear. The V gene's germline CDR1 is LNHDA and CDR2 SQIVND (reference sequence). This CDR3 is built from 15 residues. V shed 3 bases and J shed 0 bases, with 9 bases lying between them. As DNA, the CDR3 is TGTGCCAGTAGTATTACCCGGTATAGCAATCAGCCCCAGCATTTT. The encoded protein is CASSITRYSNQPQHF.

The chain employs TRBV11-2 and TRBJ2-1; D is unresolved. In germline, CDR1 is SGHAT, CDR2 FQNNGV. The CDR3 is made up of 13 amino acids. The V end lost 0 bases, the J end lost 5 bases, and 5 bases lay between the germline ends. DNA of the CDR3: TGTGCCAGCAGCTTAGAACGGCACAATGAGCAGTTCTTC. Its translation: CASSLERHNEQFF.

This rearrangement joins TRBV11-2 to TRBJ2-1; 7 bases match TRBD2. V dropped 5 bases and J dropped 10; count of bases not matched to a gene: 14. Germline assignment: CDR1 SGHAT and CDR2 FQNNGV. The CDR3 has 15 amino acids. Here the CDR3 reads CASSATQVQAGEQFF. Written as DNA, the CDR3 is TGTGCCAGCAGCGCTACTCAGGTTCAAGCGGGGGAGCAGTTCTTC. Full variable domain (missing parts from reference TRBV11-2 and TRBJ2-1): EAGVAQSPRYKIIEKRQSVAFWCNPISGHATLYWYQQILGQGPKLLIQFQNNGVVDDSQLPKDRFSAERLKGVDSTLKIQPAKLEDSAVYLCASSATQVQAGEQFFGPGTRLTVL.

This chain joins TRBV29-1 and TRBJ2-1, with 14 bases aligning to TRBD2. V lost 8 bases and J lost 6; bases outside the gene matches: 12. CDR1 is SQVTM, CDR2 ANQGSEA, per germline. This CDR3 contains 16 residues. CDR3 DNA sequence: TGCAGCCTCTCGGCGTACGGACTAGCGGGAGGCAATGAGCAGTTCTTC. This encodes CSLSAYGLAGGNEQFF.

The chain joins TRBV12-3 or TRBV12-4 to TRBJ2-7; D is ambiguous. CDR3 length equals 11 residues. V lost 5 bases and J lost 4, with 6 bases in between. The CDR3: CASSPEYEQYF. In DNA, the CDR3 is TGTGCCAGCAGTCCAGAATACGAGCAGTACTTC.

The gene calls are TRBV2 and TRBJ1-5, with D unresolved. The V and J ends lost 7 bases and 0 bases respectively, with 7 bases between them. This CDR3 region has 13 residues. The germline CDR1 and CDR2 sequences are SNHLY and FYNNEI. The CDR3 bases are TGTGCCAGCAAGGATAATAGCAATCAGCCCCAGCATTTT. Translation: CASKDNSNQPQHF.

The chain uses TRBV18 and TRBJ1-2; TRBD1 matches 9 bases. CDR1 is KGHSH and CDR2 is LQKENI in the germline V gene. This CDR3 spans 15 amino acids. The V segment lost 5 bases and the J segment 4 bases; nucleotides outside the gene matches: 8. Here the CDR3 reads CASSWDREGGYGYTF. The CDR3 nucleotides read TGTGCCAGCTCATGGGACAGGGAAGGAGGCTATGGCTACACCTTC.

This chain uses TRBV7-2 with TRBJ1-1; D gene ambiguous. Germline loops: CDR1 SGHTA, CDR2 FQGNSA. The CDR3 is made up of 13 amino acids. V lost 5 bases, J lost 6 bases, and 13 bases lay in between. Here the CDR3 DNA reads TGTGCCAGCAGCCTCAGCCCCTTCTCTGAAGCTTTCTTT. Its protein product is CASSLSPFSEAFF.

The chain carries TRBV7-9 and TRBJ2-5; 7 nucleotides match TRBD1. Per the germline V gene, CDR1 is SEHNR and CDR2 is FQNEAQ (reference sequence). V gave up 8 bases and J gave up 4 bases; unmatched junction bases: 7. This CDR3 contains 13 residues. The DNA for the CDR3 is TGTGCCAGCCACCTTAACAGGGGAGAGACCCAGTACTTC. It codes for CASHLNRGETQYF.

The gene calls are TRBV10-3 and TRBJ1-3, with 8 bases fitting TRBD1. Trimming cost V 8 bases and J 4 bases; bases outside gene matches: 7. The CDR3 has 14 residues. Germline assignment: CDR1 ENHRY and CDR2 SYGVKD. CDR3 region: CAIAGQGVGNTIYF. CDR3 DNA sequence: TGTGCCATCGCTGGACAGGGTGTAGGAAACACCATATATTTT.

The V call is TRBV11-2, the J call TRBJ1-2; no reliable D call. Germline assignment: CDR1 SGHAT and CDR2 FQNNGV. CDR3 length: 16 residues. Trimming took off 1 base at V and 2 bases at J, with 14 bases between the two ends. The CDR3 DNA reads TGTGCCAGCAGCTTAGTTGGCCGGGAACGGAACTATGGCTACACCTTC. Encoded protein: CASSLVGRERNYGYTF. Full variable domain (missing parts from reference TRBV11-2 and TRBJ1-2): EAGVAQSPRYKIIEKRQSVAFWCNPISGHATLYWYQQILGQGPKLLIQFQNNGVVDDSQLPKDRFSAERLKGVDSTLKIQPAKLEDSAVYLCASSLVGRERNYGYTFGSGTRLTVV.

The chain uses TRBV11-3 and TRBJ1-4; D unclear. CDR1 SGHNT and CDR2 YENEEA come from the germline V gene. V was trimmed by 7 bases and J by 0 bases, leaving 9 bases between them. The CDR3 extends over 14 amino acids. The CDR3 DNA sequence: TGTGCCAGCAAAGCTGAAGCAACTAATGAAAAACTGTTTTTT. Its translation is CASKAEATNEKLFF.